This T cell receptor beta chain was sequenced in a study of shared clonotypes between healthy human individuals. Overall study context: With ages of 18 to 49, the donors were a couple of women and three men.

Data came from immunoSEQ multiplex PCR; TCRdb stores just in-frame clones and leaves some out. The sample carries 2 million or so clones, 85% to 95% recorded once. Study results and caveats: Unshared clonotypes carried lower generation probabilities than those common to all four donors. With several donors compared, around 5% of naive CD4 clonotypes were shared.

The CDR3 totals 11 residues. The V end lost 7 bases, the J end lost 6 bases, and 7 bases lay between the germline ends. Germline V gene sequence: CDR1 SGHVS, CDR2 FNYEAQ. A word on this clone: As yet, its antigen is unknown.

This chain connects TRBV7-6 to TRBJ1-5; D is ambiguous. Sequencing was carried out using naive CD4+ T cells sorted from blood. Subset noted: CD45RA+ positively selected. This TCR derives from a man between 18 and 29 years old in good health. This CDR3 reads CASNLIQPQHF. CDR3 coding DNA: TGTGCCAGCAACCTTATTCAGCCCCAGCATTTT.